This TCR beta chain comes out of a study of T cells in Graves' hyperthyroidism and ophthalmopathy (dated by TCRdb to about 2019). For the wider study: Peripheral blood samples were taken at the time of initial diagnosis, prior to any treatment. TCR Vbeta CDR3 sequencing of roughly 140 peripheral blood samples (roughly 41 ophthalmopathy, over 70 hyperthyroidism and some 17 progressor patients) is reported in the paper. To identify TCR V-J signatures that set the groups apart, the researchers used a discovery cohort of about a hundred patients, made up of 40 to 45 with Graves' ophthalmopathy and 55 to 65 with stable Graves' hyperthyroidism. Prospective prediction of ophthalmopathy was tested in an independent validation cohort of 18 to 20 hyperthyroidism patients and 17 patients who later progressed to ophthalmopathy. In addition, the study compared T-cell repertoires in thyroid tissue and in blood from six Graves' hyperthyroidism patients. For training and testing, the 100 or so patients in the discovery cohort were randomly divided in a 7:3 ratio. Following sampling, methimazole starting at 30 mg daily was given to hyperthyroidism patients, and high-dose intravenous methylprednisolone was given to ophthalmopathy patients. General findings and caveats noted by the study authors: Sample size was not statistically predetermined, and blinding of investigators to group allocation was not performed. In validation, the model predicted progression to ophthalmopathy with 65% to 71% sensitivity and 72% to 85% specificity, a median of 6.5 months before onset. A model built on a 13 V-J signature distinguished ophthalmopathy from stable hyperthyroidism, reaching around 90% sensitivity and 81.08% specificity in cross-validation and 80%/75% in testing. Most expanded thyroid clonotypes (frequency above 0.001) were also detected in blood, a finding suggesting that blood repertoires may reflect thyroid immune responses.

A patient counted as having stable Graves' hyperthyroidism if no progression to ophthalmopathy occurred over 18 months of follow-up. Hyperthyroidism patients were aged 18 to 65 years and newly diagnosed, with disease duration of less than 2 months. The study excluded patients with uncontrolled infections, other autoimmune diseases, pregnancy or lactation. Diagnoses were based on clinical symptoms, serum thyroxine and TRAb, thyroid ultrasound and orbital computed tomography. Ficoll-Paque density gradient centrifugation was used to isolate PBMCs from 9.5 to 10 ml of fresh peripheral blood. Total RNA was extracted with Trizol reagent, and quality was checked on an Agilent 2100 Bioanalyzer. TCR beta CDR3 regions were amplified from RNA transcripts. A first-round RT-PCR of the TCR CDR3 used the HTBI primer set with the Qiagen OneStep RT-PCR kit. A second multiplex PCR round built the libraries, followed by size selection and purification. Sequencing of the libraries was done on an Illumina HiSeq2000 using paired-end 100 bp reads. The original pipeline was this. Raw data were processed with SOAPnuke, discarding reads with adapters, uncalled bases, mean Phred below 15, or no exact constant-primer or identifier match. High-quality paired reads were merged with COPE v1.2.5, and unique nucleotide sequences were defined as clonotypes. Clonotypes were aligned to IMGT TRBV, TRBD and TRBJ reference segments using MiTCR v1.1. The analysis included only V-J combinations with a frequency above 0.0001, which together covered more than 98% of the repertoires. The TCS score was defined as F50 (clonal expansion) divided by E x V (chaos), with BLOSUM62-based TCRdist calculated between CDR3 peptides within each V-J. Welch's t-statistics and random forest reduced around 520 V-J features to about 12, which were used in a naive Bayes classifier (R e1071). TCRdb redid the processing of the public reads, applying fastp at Q25 and MiXCR, and retained in-frame beta chains. Identical CDR3 proteins give one entry, which carries the most common genes and DNA. TCRdb assigned the V and J calls; the authors' analysis was not used. This sample gives 300,000 to 450,000 distinct CDR3 sequences in total; about 13% of them show up just once. Around 9.2% of the sample is held by the ten biggest clonotypes.

As for this clonotype: It has no known antigen specificity. Since a much larger clone is just one base distant, this may be a read error.

Source material: blood. This receptor was taken from a woman aged 18-30 years with Graves' hyperthyroidism.

The CDR3 protein is CASSPGDSKSSYNSPLRF. The DNA is as follows: TGCGCCAGCAGCCCTGGGGACAGCAAAAGCTCCTATAATTCACCCCTCCGCTTT. The chain is encoded by TRBV5-1 joined to TRBJ1-6, with TRBD1 identical over 7 junction bases. The CDR3 runs 18 amino acids, cysteine and phenylalanine included. Just CDR3 DNA is preserved here, 54 bases in frame from base 1. Taken from the germline V gene, the CDR1 and CDR2 loops are SGHRS and YFSETQ.